The 7 T cell receptor beta chains given below trace back to one sample, sequenced in a study of beta chain features in type 1 diabetes. What was sequenced were expressed TCRB transcripts, since all of the isolated RNA had been reverse transcribed. Sequencing used immunoSEQ multiplex PCR; TCRdb keeps in-frame clones, though not all of them. The sample includes about 360,000 clones, 10% to 15% of them seen just once. What was sequenced was naive CD4+ T cells from blood. These receptors came from a man between 18 and 29 years old in good health.

V usage is TRBV10-3 and J usage is TRBJ1-4; D gene uncertain. Deletions cut 6 bases from V and 3 bases from J, with 5 bases between. The CDR3 is 12 residues long. CDR1 and CDR2 from the germline V gene are ENHRY and SYGVKD. This CDR3 reads CAISLANEKLFF. The CDR3 coding sequence is TGTGCCATCAGCCTTGCTAATGAAAAACTGTTTTTT.

The V and J genes are TRBV7-2 and TRBJ2-5; TRBD2 aligns across 8 bases. The CDR3 length is 16 residues. Per the germline V gene, CDR1 is SGHTA and CDR2 is FQGNSA. The V and J ends lost 1 base and 2 bases, in that order; junction bases with no gene match: 6. In nucleotides, the CDR3 is TGTGCCAGCAGCTTAGTGGGGACTAGTAGACAAGAGACCCAGTACTTC. Residues: CASSLVGTSRQETQYF.

The chain employs TRBV5-6 and TRBJ2-5; D is perhaps TRBD1 (6 bases). The V end lost 4 bases, the J end lost 2 bases, and 15 bases lay between the germline ends. The CDR3 has 15 residues. Germline CDR1 is SGHDT and CDR2 is YYEEEE. The CDR3 here is CASSLTGVQQETQYF. CDR3 in DNA: TGTGCCAGCAGCCTGACAGGTGTTCAACAAGAGACCCAGTACTTC.

This rearrangement joins TRBV18 to TRBJ2-3; 7 positions agree with TRBD1. This CDR3 comprises 15 residues. Germline lookup yields CDR1 KGHSH and CDR2 LQKENI. J gave up 2 bases and V 5 bases, and 7 bases lay outside the gene matches. CDR3 protein: CASSTLQGYTDTQYF. As DNA, the CDR3 is TGTGCCAGCTCAACCCTACAGGGGTACACAGATACGCAGTATTTT.

The J gene is TRBJ2-3, the V gene TRBV11-1; TRBD2 agrees at 11 bases. V lost 4 bases, J lost 4 bases, and 13 bases stayed unmatched. The germline V gene has CDR1 SGHAT and CDR2 FQDESV (reference sequence). The CDR3 length is 18 residues. CDR3 in amino acids: CASSSRLVSGGAADTQYF. The CDR3 DNA reads as TGTGCCAGCAGCTCCAGACTGGTTAGCGGGGGGGCGGCAGATACGCAGTATTTT.

This chain links TRBV18 with TRBJ2-1; D might be TRBD1 (7 bases). The CDR3 consists of 15 residues. Germline lookup yields CDR1 KGHSH and CDR2 LQKENI. The V gene lost 5 bases and the J gene lost 8 bases, with 19 bases spanning the gap. The CDR3 nucleotides are TGTGCCAGCTCATCCACCGTGACAGGGAGGTATGAGCAGTTCTTC. This translates into CASSSTVTGRYEQFF.

The V and J genes are TRBV7-9 and TRBJ1-5; D unclear. Trimming took 5 bases from V and 1 from J, leaving 9 bases between them. The CDR3 contains 14 residues. From germline, CDR1 is SEHNR and CDR2 FQNEAQ (reference sequence). Here the CDR3 reads CASSRSGSNQPQHF. The CDR3 bases are TGTGCCAGCAGCCGAAGCGGGAGCAATCAGCCCCAGCATTTT.